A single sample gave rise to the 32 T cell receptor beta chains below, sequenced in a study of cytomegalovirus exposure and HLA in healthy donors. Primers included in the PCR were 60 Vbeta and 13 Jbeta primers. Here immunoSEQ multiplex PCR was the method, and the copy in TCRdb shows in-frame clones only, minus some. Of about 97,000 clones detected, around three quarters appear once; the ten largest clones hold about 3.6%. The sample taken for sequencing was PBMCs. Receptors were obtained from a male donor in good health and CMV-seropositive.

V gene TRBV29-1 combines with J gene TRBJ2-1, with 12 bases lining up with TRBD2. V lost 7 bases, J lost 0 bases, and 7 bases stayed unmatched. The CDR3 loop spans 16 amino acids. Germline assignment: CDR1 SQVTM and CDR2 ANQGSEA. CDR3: CSGFGTSGFSYNEQFF. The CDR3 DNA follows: TGCAGCGGGTTCGGGACTAGCGGGTTCTCCTACAATGAGCAGTTCTTC.

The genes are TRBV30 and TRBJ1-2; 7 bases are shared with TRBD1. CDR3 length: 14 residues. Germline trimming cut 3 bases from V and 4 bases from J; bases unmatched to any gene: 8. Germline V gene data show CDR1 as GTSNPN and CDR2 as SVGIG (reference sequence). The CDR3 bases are TGTGCCTGGAGAAGACAGGGAGGCGGCTATGGCTACACCTTC. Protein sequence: CAWRRQGGGYGYTF.

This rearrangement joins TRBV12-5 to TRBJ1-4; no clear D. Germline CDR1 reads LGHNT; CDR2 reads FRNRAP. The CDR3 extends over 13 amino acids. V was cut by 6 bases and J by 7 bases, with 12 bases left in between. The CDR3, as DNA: TGTGCTAGTGGCGACAAACCAGGTGAAAAACTGTTTTTT. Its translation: CASGDKPGEKLFF.

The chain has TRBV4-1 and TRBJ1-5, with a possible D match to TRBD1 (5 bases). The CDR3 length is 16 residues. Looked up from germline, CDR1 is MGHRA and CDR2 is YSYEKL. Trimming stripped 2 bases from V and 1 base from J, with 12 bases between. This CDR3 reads CASSQILAGSNQPQHF. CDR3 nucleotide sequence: TGCGCCAGCAGCCAAATCTTGGCAGGGAGCAATCAGCCCCAGCATTTT.

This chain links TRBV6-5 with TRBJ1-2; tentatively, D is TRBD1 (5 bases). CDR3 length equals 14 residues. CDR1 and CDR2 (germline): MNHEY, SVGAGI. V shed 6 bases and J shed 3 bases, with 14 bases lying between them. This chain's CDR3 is CASSPGRWDYGYTF. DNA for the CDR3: TGTGCCAGCAGCCCAGGGAGGTGGGACTATGGCTACACCTTC.

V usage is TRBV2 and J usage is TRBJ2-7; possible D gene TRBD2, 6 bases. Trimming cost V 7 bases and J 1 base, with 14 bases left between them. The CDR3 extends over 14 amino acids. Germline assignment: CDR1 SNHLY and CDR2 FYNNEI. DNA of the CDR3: TGTGCCAGCATTTTCCGGGGGTCTTCCTACGAGCAGTACTTC. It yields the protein CASIFRGSSYEQYF.

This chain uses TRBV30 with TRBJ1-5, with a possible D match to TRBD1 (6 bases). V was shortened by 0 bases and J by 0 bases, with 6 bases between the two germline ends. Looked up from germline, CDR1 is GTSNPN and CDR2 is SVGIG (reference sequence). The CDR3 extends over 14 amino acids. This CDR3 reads CAWSVGGSNQPQHF. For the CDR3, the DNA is TGTGCCTGGAGTGTAGGGGGTAGCAATCAGCCCCAGCATTTT.

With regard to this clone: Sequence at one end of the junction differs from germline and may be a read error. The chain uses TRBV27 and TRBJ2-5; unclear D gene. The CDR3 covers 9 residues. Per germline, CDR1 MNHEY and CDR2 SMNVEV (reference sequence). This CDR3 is CASSQREDF. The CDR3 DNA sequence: TGTGCCAGCAGTCAAAGAGAAGACTTC.

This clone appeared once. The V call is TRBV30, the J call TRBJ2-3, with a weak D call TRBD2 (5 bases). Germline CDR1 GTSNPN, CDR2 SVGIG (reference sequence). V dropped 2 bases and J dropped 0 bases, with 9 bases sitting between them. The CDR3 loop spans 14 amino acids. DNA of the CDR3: TGTGCCTGGAGTCTCGGACTGAGCACAGATACGCAGTATTTT. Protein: CAWSLGLSTDTQYF.

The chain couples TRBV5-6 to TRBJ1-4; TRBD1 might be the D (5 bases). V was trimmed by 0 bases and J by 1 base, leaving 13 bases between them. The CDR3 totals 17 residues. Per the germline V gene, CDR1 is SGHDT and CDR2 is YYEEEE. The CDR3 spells CASSLGQRLGTNEKLFF. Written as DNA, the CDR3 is TGTGCCAGCAGCTTGGGACAGCGCCTGGGAACTAATGAAAAACTGTTTTTT.

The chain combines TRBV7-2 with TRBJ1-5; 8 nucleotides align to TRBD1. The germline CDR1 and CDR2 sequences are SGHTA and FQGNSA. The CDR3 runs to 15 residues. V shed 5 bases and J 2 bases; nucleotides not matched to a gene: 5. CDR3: CASSPGTGRNQPQHF. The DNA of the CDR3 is TGTGCCAGCAGCCCCGGGACAGGCCGCAATCAGCCCCAGCATTTT.

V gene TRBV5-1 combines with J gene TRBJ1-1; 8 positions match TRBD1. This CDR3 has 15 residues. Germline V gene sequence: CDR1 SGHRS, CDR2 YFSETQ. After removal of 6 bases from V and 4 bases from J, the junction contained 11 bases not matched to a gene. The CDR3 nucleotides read TGCGCCAGCACCCCCCGGACAGGGTCGGGCACTGAAGCTTTCTTT. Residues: CASTPRTGSGTEAFF.

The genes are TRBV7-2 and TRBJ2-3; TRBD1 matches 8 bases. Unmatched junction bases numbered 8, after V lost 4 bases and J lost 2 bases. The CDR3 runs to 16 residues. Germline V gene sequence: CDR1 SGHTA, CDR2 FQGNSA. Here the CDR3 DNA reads TGTGCCAGCAGCTCACTGGGACAGGCAACCACAGATACGCAGTATTTT. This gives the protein CASSSLGQATTDTQYF.

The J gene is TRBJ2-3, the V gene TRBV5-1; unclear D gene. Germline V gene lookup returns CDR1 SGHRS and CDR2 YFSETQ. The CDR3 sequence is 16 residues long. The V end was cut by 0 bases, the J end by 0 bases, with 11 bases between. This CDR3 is CASSLAVTASTDTQYF. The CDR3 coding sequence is TGCGCCAGCAGCTTGGCCGTCACTGCTAGCACAGATACGCAGTATTTT. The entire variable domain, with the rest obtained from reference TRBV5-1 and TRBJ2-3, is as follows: KAGVTQTPRYLIKTRGQQVTLSCSPISGHRSVSWYQQTPGQGLQFLFEYFSETQRNKGNFPGRFSGRQFSNSRSEMNVSTLELGDSALYLCASSLAVTASTDTQYFGPGTRLTVL.

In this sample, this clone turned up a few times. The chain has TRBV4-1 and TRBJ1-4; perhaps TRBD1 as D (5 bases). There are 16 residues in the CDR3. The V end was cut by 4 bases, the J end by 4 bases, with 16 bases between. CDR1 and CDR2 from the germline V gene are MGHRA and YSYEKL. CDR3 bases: TGCGCCAGCAGCCTAAGACCTCTTCAGGGTAATGAAAAACTGTTTTTT. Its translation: CASSLRPLQGNEKLFF.

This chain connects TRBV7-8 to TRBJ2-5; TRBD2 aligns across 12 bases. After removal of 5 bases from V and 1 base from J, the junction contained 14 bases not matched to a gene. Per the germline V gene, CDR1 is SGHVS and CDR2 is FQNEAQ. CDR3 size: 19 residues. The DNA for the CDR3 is TGTGCCAGCAGCCCAGGACTAGCGGGGAGTCCCCCCTCCCAAGAGACCCAGTACTTC. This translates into CASSPGLAGSPPSQETQYF.

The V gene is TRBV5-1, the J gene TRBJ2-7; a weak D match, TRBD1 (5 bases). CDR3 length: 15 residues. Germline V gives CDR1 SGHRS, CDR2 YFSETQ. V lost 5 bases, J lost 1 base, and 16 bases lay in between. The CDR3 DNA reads TGCGCCAGCAGTTTAACCCCCGACAGTTCCTACGAGCAGTACTTC. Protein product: CASSLTPDSSYEQYF.

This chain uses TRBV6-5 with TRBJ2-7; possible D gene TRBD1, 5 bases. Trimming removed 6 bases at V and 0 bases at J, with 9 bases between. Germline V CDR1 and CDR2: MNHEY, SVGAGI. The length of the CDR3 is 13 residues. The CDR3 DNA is TGTGCCAGCAGCGGACAACCCTCCTACGAGCAGTACTTC. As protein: CASSGQPSYEQYF.

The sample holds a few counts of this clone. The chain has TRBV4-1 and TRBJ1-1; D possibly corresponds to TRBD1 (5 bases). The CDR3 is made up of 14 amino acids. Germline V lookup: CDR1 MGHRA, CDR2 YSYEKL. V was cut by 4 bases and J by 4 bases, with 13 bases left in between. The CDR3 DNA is TGCGCCAGCAGCCTGGGAGGGGAAGGCACTGAAGCTTTCTTT. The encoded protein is CASSLGGEGTEAFF.

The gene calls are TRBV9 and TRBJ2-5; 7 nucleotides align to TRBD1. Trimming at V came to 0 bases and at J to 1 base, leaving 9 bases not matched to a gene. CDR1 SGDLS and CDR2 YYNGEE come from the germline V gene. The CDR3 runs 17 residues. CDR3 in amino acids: CASSVGGRGGLQETQYF. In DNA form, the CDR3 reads TGTGCCAGCAGCGTAGGGGGTAGAGGGGGCCTCCAAGAGACCCAGTACTTC.

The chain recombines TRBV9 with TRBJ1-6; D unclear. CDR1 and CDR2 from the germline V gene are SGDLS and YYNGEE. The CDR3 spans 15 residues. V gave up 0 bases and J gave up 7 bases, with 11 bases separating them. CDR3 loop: CASSVGAGLNSPLHF. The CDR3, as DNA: TGTGCCAGCAGCGTAGGGGCAGGCCTGAATTCACCCCTCCACTTT.

The CDR3 DNA reads as TGTGCCACCAGCAGAGATCAGGTTAATCAGCCCCAGCATTTT. Its translation: CATSRDQVNQPQHF. The V and J genes are TRBV15 and TRBJ1-5, with unresolved D. Trimming pared 0 bases from V and 4 bases from J, leaving 7 bases between. This CDR3 region has 14 residues. Per the germline V gene, CDR1 is LNHNV and CDR2 is YYDKDF (reference sequence).

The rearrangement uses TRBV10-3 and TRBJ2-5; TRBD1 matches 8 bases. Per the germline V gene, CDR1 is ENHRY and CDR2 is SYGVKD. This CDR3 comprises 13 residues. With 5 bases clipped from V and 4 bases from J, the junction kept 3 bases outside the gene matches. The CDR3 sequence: CAISIDRGETQYF. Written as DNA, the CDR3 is TGTGCCATCAGTATTGACAGGGGAGAGACCCAGTACTTC.

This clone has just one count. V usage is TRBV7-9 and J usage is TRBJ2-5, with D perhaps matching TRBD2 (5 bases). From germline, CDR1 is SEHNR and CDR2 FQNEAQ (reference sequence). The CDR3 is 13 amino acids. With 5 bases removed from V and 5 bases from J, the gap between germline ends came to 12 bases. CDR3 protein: CASSLLGFETQYF. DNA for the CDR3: TGTGCCAGCAGCCTACTAGGTTTTGAGACCCAGTACTTC.

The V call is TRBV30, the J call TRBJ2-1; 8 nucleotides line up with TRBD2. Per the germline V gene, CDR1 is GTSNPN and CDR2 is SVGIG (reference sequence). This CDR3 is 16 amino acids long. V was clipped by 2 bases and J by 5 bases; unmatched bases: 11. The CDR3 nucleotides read TGTGCCTGGAGTTCGGGGGGGATCCCTCGGAACAATGAGCAGTTCTTC. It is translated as CAWSSGGIPRNNEQFF.

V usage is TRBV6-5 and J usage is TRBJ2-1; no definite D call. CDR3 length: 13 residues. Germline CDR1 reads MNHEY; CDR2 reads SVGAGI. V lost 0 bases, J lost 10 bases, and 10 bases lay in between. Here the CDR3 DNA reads TGTGCCAGCAGTTACTCGATTAGCAAGGAGCAGTTCTTC. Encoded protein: CASSYSISKEQFF.

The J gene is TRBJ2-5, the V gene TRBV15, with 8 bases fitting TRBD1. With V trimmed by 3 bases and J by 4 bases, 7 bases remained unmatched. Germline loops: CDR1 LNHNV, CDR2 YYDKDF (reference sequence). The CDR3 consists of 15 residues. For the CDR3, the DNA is TGTGCCACCAGCAGGAGCAGGGGGCGCGGAGAGACCCAGTACTTC. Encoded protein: CATSRSRGRGETQYF.

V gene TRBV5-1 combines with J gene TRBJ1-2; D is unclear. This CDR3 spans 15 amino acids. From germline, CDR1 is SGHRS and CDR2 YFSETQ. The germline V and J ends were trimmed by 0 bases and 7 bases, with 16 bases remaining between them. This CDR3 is CASSLGGDLTRGYTF. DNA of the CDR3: TGCGCCAGCAGCTTGGGCGGGGATTTAACCCGTGGCTACACCTTC. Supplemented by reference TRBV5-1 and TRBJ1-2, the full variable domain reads KAGVTQTPRYLIKTRGQQVTLSCSPISGHRSVSWYQQTPGQGLQFLFEYFSETQRNKGNFPGRFSGRQFSNSRSEMNVSTLELGDSALYLCASSLGGDLTRGYTFGSGTRLTVV.

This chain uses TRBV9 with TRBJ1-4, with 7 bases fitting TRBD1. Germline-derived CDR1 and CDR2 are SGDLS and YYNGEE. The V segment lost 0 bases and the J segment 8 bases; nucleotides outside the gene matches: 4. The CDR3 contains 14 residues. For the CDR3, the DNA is TGTGCCAGCAGCGTAGGGACAGGTCGAGAAAAACTGTTTTTT. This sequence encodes CASSVGTGREKLFF. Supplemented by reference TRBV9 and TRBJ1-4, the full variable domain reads DSGVTQTPKHLITATGQRVTLRCSPRSGDLSVYWYQQSLDQGLQFLIQYYNGEERAKGNILERFSAQQFPDLHSELNLSSLELGDSALYFCASSVGTGREKLFFGSGTQLSVL.

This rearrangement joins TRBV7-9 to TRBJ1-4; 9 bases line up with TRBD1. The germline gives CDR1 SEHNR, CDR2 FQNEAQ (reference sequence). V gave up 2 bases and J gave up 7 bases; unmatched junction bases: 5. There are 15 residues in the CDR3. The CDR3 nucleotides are TGTGCCAGCAGCTTAACTGGGACAGGGCTTGAAAAACTGTTTTTT. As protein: CASSLTGTGLEKLFF.

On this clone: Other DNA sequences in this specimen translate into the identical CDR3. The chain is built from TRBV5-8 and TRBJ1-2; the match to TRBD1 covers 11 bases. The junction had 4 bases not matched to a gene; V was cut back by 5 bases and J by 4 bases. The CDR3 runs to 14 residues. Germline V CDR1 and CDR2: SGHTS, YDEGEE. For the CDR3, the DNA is TGTGCCAGCAGGCCCGGGACAGGGGGCTATGGCTACACCTTC. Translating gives CASRPGTGGYGYTF.

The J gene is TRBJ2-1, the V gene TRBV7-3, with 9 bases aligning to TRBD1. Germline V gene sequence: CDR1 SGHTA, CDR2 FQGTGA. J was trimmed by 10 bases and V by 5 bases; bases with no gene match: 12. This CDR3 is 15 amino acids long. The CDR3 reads CASSAGQGWSEEQFF. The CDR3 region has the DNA TGTGCCAGCAGCGCAGGACAGGGGTGGTCCGAGGAGCAGTTCTTC.